The following is a T cell receptor beta chain sequence with its context. Its antigen is undetermined. A far larger clone lies a single base away; this is likely a read error. This sample was included in a study of shared clonotypes between healthy human individuals. Extraction of genomic DNA in unsorted samples used approximately 96 million PBMCs. The study, taken as a whole, reports: An effect of sequencing depth on clonotype sharing among donors was expected.

This CDR3 has 14 residues. Germline V gene sequence: CDR1 MRHNA, CDR2 SNTAGT. The V segment lost 9 bases and the J segment 3 bases; nucleotides outside the gene matches: 5. Several immunoSEQ plates held equal portions of the genomic DNA taken from each subset. Loaded into unsorted PBMC replicate PCRs was roughly 320 ng DNA, 25,000 to 30,000 T cell genomes. TCRdb's copy holds only in-frame clones and misses some; the assay was immunoSEQ multiplex PCR. The sample has about 490,000 clones; around 80% are singletons. J is TRBJ2-3 and V is TRBV6-4, with 11 bases identical to TRBD2. Specimen: PBMCs. The sequence came from a woman between 35 and 50 years old in good health. Some clones in this sample may be carry-over from other donors' samples. This CDR3 is CASTLAGETDTQYF. The DNA for the CDR3 is TGTGCCAGTACACTAGCGGGAGAAACAGATACGCAGTATTTT.